The following is a T cell receptor (beta chain) sequence with its context. The antigen remains undetermined. PBMCs were sourced from around 10 ml fresh peripheral blood. TCR beta CDR3 regions were amplified from RNA. The HTBI primer set served for first-round RT-PCR of the TCR CDR3. TCRdb reanalysed the multiplex PCR reads using MiXCR and keeps one entry per CDR3 protein. The sample holds a few hundred thousand distinct CDR3 sequences, about 16% seen once. The data derive from a study of T cells in Graves' hyperthyroidism and ophthalmopathy. Study in general: Prior to any treatment, at the point of initial diagnosis, peripheral blood was collected. Study-wide points: Ophthalmopathy, as predicted by the model, came a median about seven months after the prediction. Blood samples included most of the expanded thyroid clonotypes exceeding 0.001.

Sequenced input: blood. The TCR originated in a woman under 40 with Graves' ophthalmopathy.

CDR3: CASRKGHLNEQFF. The DNA for the CDR3 is TGTGCCAGCAGAAAGGGACACCTCAATGAGCAGTTCTTC. The gene calls are TRBV27 and TRBJ2-1; a possible D gene is TRBD1 (6 bases). CDR3 length equals 13 residues. Germline CDR1 is MNHEY and CDR2 is SMNVEV (reference sequence). Trimming took off 6 bases at V and 6 bases at J, with 12 bases between the two ends.